This T cell receptor (beta chain) was observed in a study of TIL therapy for anti-PD-1-resistant metastatic lung cancer. Study details: Progressing patients received lymphodepletion, expanded TIL infusion and IL-2. General observations from the study: TIL clonotype persistence in blood showed no apparent association with response.

Time point reported: pre-treatment sample, taken before nivolumab and TIL therapy. Adults with stage 4 NSCLC were enrolled in a phase I trial. As to this clone: The antigen remains undetermined.

Sequencing used immunoSEQ v3. Survey-level samples got 2 million to 2.5 million read pairs; deep-level samples got about 5-6.5 million. Assay: immunoSEQ multiplex PCR; the TCRdb copy retains only in-frame clones and omits some. The data contain 45,000 to 75,000 clones, roughly 69% of them seen just once; the ten biggest clones take up roughly 6.6%. The material sequenced was blood, taken at baseline. The sequence was collected from a person aged 25 to 80 with non-small cell lung cancer.

The CDR3 here is CASREVANTGELFF. The CDR3 nucleotides are TGCGCCAGCAGAGAGGTTGCTAACACCGGGGAGCTGTTTTTT. The V and J genes are TRBV4-1 and TRBJ2-2; D call uncertain. Germline CDR1 and CDR2: MGHRA and YSYEKL. V lost 6 bases to trimming and J lost 2 bases, with 10 bases between them. The CDR3 covers 14 residues.